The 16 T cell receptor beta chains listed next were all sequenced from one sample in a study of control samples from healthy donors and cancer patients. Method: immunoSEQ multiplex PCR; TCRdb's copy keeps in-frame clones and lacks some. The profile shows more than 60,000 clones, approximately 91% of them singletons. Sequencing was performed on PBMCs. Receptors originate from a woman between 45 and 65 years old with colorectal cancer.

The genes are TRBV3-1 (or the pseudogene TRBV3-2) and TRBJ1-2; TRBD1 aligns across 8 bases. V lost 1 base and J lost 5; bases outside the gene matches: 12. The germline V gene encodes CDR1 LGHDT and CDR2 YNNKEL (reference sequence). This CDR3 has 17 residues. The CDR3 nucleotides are TGTGCCAGCAGCCAAGGGACAGGGTATACCCACCATTATGGCTACACCTTC. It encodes CASSQGTGYTHHYGYTF.

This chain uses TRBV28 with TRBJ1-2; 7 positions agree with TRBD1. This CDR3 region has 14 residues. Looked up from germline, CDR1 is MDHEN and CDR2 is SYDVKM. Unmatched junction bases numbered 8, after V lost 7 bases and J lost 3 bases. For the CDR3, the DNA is TGTGCCAGCAACCCGGGACAGCGAGACTATGGCTACACCTTC. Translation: CASNPGQRDYGYTF.

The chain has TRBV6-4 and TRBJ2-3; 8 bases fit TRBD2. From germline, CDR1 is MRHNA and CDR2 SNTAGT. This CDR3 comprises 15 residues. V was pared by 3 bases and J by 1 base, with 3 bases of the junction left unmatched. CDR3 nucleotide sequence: TGTGCCAGCAGTGAAGGAGCGGGGGGCACAGATACGCAGTATTTT. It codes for CASSEGAGGTDTQYF.

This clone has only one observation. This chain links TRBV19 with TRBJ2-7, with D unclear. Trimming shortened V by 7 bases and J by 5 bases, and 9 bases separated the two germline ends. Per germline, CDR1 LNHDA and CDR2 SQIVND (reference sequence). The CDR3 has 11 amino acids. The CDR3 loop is CASMLSHEQYV. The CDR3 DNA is TGTGCCAGTATGCTAAGTCACGAGCAGTACGTC.

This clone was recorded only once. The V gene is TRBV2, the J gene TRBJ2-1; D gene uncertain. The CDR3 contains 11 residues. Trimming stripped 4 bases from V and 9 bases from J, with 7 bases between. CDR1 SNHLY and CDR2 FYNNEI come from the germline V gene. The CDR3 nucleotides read TGTGCCAGCAGTGCCCCCGGTGAGCAGTTCTTC. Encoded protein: CASSAPGEQFF.

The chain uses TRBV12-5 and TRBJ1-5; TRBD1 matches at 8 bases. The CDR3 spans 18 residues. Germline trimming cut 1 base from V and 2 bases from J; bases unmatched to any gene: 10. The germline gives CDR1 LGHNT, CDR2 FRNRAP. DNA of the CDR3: TGTGCTAGTGGTTTGGCCCTAGGACAGGGTCGAGGCAATCAGCCCCAGCATTTT. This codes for CASGLALGQGRGNQPQHF.

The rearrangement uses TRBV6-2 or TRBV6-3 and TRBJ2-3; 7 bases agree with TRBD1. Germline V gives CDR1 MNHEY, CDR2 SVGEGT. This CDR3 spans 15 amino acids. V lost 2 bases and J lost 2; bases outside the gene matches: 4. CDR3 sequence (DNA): TGTGCCAGCAGTTACGGACAGGCGATCACAGATACGCAGTATTTT. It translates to CASSYGQAITDTQYF.

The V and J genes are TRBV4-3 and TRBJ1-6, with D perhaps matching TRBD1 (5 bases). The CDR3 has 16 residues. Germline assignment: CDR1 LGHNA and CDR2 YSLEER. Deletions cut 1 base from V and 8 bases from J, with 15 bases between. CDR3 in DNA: TGCGCCAGCAGCCAAGGCCATGACGGGGCCGATTCACCCCTCCACTTT. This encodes CASSQGHDGADSPLHF.

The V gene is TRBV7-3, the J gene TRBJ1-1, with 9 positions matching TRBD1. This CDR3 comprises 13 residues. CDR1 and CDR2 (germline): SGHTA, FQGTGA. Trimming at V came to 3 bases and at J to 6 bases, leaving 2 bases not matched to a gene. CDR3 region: CASSFTGGSEAFF. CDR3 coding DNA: TGTGCCAGCAGCTTTACAGGGGGCTCTGAAGCTTTCTTT.

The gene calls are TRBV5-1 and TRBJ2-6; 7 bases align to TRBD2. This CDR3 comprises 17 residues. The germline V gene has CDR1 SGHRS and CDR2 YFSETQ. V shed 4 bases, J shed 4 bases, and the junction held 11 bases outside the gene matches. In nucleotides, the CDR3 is TGCGCCAGCAGCCAGGGAGGGTTAGTTACGGGGGCCAACGTCCTGACTTTC. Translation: CASSQGGLVTGANVLTF.

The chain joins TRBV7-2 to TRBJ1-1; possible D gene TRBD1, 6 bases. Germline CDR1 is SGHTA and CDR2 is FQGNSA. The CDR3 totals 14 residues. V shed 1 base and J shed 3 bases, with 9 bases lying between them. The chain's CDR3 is CASSLEEGDTEAFF. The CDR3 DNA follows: TGTGCCAGCAGCTTAGAGGAGGGGGACACTGAAGCTTTCTTT.

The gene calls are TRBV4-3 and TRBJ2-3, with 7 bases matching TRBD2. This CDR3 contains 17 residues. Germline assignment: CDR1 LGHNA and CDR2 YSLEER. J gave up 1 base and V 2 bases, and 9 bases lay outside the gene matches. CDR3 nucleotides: TGCGCCAGCAGCCAAAACCCTTCCAGCGGGGGCACAGATACGCAGTATTTT. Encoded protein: CASSQNPSSGGTDTQYF.

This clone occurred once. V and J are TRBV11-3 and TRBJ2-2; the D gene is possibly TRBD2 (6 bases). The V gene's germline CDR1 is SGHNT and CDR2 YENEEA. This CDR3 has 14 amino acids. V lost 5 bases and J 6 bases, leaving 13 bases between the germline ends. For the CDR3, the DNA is TGTGCCAGCAGCCCGGAAACTAGCTCCGGGGAGCTGTTTTTT. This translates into CASSPETSSGELFF.

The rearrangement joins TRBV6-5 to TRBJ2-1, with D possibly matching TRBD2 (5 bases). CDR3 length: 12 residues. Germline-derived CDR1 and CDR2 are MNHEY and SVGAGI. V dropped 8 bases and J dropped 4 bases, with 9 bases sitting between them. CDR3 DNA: TGTGCCAGCTCGAGGGCGTACAATGAGCAGTTCTTC. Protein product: CASSRAYNEQFF.

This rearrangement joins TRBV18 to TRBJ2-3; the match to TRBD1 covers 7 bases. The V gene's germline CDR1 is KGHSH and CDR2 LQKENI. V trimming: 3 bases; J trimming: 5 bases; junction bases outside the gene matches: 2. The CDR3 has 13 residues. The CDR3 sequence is CASSPGDRDTQYF. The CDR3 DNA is TGTGCCAGCTCACCCGGGGACAGAGATACGCAGTATTTT.

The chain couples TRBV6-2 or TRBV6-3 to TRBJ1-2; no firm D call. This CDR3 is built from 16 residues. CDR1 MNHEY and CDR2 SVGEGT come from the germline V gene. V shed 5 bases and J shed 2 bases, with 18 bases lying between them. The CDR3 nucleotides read TGTGCCAGCAGTCCGCCCGGACGGTCTTTGAACTATGGCTACACCTTC. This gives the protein CASSPPGRSLNYGYTF.